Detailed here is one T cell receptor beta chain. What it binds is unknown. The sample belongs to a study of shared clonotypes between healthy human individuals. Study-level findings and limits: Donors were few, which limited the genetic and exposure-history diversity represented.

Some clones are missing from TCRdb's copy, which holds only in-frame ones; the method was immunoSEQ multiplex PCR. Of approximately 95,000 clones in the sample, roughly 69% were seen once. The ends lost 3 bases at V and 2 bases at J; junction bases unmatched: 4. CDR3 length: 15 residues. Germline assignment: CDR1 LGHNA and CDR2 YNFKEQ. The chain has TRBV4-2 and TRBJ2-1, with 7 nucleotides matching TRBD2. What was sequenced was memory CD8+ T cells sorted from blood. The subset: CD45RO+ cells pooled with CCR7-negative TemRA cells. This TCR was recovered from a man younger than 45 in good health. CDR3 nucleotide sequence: TGTGCCAGCAGCCACCTTGCGGGGGCCTACAATGAGCAGTTCTTC. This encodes CASSHLAGAYNEQFF.